This T cell receptor beta chain was obtained from a study of T cell responses to AZD1222 COVID-19 vaccine (dated by TCRdb to the early 2020s). About the investigation overall: Because spike-specific TCR depth and breadth did not differ between the two schedules, AZD1222 recipients who got a second dose at roughly 4 weeks were pooled with those who got a second dose at roughly 12 weeks. A total of more than 230 trial participants underwent TCR sequencing, of whom 207 had received two doses of AZD1222 and around 26 had received two doses of the MenACWY control vaccine. Trial participants were enrolled by age into 18-55, 56-69 and 70-plus year subgroups, with roughly 160, 29 and 62 TCR-sequenced participants respectively.

For this clone: The target of this receptor is not known. Base qualities are not recorded, but no much larger clone differs from it by a single base.

The CDR3 regions of human TCRbeta chains were analyzed by immunosequencing. Per the original workflow: Repertoire TCRs were matched against a reference library of SARS-CoV-2-specific TCRs generated with the MIRA antigen-specificity platform. Breadth meant the fraction of unique TCRs that were SARS-CoV-2-associated, whereas depth meant the fraction of total T cells that were SARS-CoV-2-associated. Using the MIRA data, each spike-specific TCR was assigned both to the spike region to which the TCR was reactive and to a CD4 or CD8 class. Log10-transformed breadth and depth values were compared by one-way ANOVA with Sidak's multiple comparisons tests. This is the immuneACCESS table as TCRdb keeps it, with only in-frame sequences that have V and J called. A part of the clones is gone; compared with another copy, unresolved V genes explain less than half, and the rest is unexplained. V and J calls and clone size are copied from that table; D and trimming were computed from the DNA. A total of 100,000 to 150,000 clones appear in this sample, about 87% of them only once. The ten largest clones take up more than 9% of the sample.

What the study reported, not specific to this receptor: Only five to seven AZD1222 recipients were SARS-CoV-2 seropositive at baseline, limiting conclusions about previously exposed vaccinees. The 56-69-year group was small, and its depth increase did not reach significance, likely because of low power. No day 14 peak-response samples were available, so repertoires were characterized only after the peak T cell response. The vaccine-associated CD4 TCRs covered the entire spike protein, and the dominant responses fell in regions 160-218 and 743-854. Most participants were white British and females outnumbered males, and the authors suggested that clonal diversity may have been underestimated. After two AZD1222 doses, spike-specific TCR breadth and depth were significantly higher than at day 0 and than in MenACWY recipients. Reportedly, almost half of the unique spike-specific TCRs recognized epitopes lying outside the regions that are mutated in the B.1.351 and B.1.1.7 variants.

At the junction V is shortened by 0 bases and J by 0 bases, with 12 bases in between. The CDR3 goes from the cysteine to the phenylalanine over 16 residues. Only the CDR3 DNA stays, 48 bases, in frame from base 1. CDR1 and CDR2 are drawn from the germline V gene (reference sequence): SGHNT, YYREEE. The time point label of this sample denotes: baseline before first vaccination. Samples from vaccinated people were obtained from the UK trials COV001 and COV002, which included a single-blind randomized controlled phase 2/3 trial of AZD1222 (ChAdOx1 nCoV-19) in healthy adults. Trial participant PBMC samples were collected at day 0 and day 28 after the second dose for TCRbeta chain sequencing.

This sequence uses TRBV5-4 and TRBJ1-2, with no confidently assigned D gene. Sequences were derived from peripheral blood, sampled on day 0 of AZD1222 vaccination. The sequence was obtained from an adult in good health. The nucleotide sequence reads TGTGCCAGCAGCTTGGCTGCGGGTCTCGCTAACTATGGCTACACCTTC. Its protein product is CASSLAAGLANYGYTF.